A single sample gave rise to the 31 T cell receptor beta chains below, sequenced in a study of shared clonotypes between healthy human individuals. The data were produced by immunoSEQ multiplex PCR, yet TCRdb's version contains in-frame clones alone and is incomplete. The table records some 2 million clones, approximately 94% of them present only once. Terminally differentiated effector memory CD45RA+ cells were left out of the naive CD8 fraction, which was CD45RO-negative and positively selected for CCR7. Sample: naive CD8+ T cells sorted from blood. The receptors here all came from a man aged 18 to 35 in good health.

The chain links TRBV29-1 to TRBJ2-7, with 9 bases identical to TRBD2. Trimming removed 3 bases from V and 2 bases from J; junction bases left unmatched: 5. In germline, CDR1 is SQVTM, CDR2 ANQGSEA. This CDR3 has 14 amino acids. The CDR3 sequence is CSVERLADPYEQYF. In DNA form, the CDR3 reads TGCAGCGTTGAGAGACTAGCGGACCCCTACGAGCAGTACTTC.

In regard to this clone: The sample holds other DNA sequences that translate to the same CDR3. The V gene is TRBV28, the J gene TRBJ2-5; TRBD2 matches 11 bases. Germline V lookup: CDR1 MDHEN, CDR2 SYDVKM. V shed 4 bases, J shed 2 bases, and the junction held 9 bases outside the gene matches. The CDR3 runs 17 residues. Here the CDR3 reads CASSSGLAGGTQETQYF. Written as DNA, the CDR3 is TGTGCCAGCAGTTCCGGGCTAGCGGGGGGTACTCAAGAGACCCAGTACTTC.

This clone has only a few counts. The rearrangement joins TRBV2 to TRBJ1-6, with D possibly matching TRBD1 (5 bases). Per the germline V gene, CDR1 is SNHLY and CDR2 is FYNNEI. V lost 8 bases and J lost 9, with 23 bases in between. The CDR3 runs 16 residues. The CDR3 region has the DNA TGTGCCAGCTACGATTTCGGGACGCCTCTTTCTTCACCCCTCCACTTT. It codes for CASYDFGTPLSSPLHF.

This sequence joins TRBV7-9 and TRBJ1-2, with 7 bases identical to TRBD1. The CDR3 length is 14 residues. Germline V gene lookup returns CDR1 SEHNR and CDR2 FQNEAQ (reference sequence). The ends lost 3 bases at V and 6 bases at J; junction bases unmatched: 7. This CDR3 reads CASSFGQELNGYTF. The DNA for the CDR3 is TGTGCCAGCAGCTTTGGACAGGAACTCAATGGCTACACCTTC.

The chain couples TRBV19 to TRBJ2-1; D gene uncertain. The CDR3 length is 14 residues. The germline CDR1 and CDR2 sequences are LNHDA and SQIVND (reference sequence). V shed 6 bases and J shed 2 bases, with 11 bases lying between them. CDR3 bases: TGTGCCAGTAGCCCACGTGTCGCCTACAATGAGCAGTTCTTC. It translates to CASSPRVAYNEQFF.

On this clone itself: Distinct nucleotide sequences in the sample also encode this CDR3. The rearrangement joins TRBV9 to TRBJ1-2; D unclear. The CDR3 totals 13 residues. V shed 2 bases and J shed 4 bases, with 9 bases lying between them. CDR1 is SGDLS, CDR2 YYNGEE, per germline. In DNA form, the CDR3 reads TGTGCCAGCAGCGTGTCGGGCAGCTATGGCTACACCTTC. The encoded protein is CASSVSGSYGYTF.

The chain carries TRBV15 and TRBJ1-1; 8 bases fit TRBD1. Losses at the gene ends were 0 bases for V and 1 base for J; bases not matched to a gene: 7. From germline, CDR1 is LNHNV and CDR2 YYDKDF (reference sequence). CDR3 length: 17 residues. In nucleotides, the CDR3 is TGTGCCACCAGCAGAGATCGGCAGGGGGCTTGGAACACTGAAGCTTTCTTT. This codes for CATSRDRQGAWNTEAFF.

The chain joins TRBV2 to TRBJ2-7; tentatively, D is TRBD1 (6 bases). The CDR3 runs to 13 residues. Trimming cost V 7 bases and J 2 bases, with 12 bases left between them. From germline, CDR1 is SNHLY and CDR2 FYNNEI. DNA of the CDR3: TGTGCCAGCACTTGGACAGAGACCTACGAGCAGTACTTC. This sequence encodes CASTWTETYEQYF. Based on the CDR3 plus reference TRBV2 and TRBJ2-7, the full variable domain is EPEVTQTPSHQVTQMGQEVILRCVPISNHLYFYWYRQILGQKVEFLVSFYNNEISEKSEIFDDQFSVERPDGSNFTLKIRSTKLEDSAMYFCASTWTETYEQYFGPGTRLTVT.

The gene calls are TRBV6-4 and TRBJ1-6; tentatively, D is TRBD1 (5 bases). CDR1 is MRHNA, CDR2 SNTAGT, per germline. The V end lost 6 bases, the J end lost 8 bases, and 11 bases lay between the germline ends. CDR3 size: 13 residues. The CDR3 bases are TGTGCCAGCAGGGACACTGTCGATTCACCCCTCCACTTT. Protein: CASRDTVDSPLHF.

The chain has TRBV7-9 and TRBJ2-5; TRBD2 is a possible D gene (6 bases). Between the trimmed V and J ends, which lost 1 base and 2 bases, there was a span of 11 bases. CDR3 length equals 15 residues. Germline V gene lookup returns CDR1 SEHNR and CDR2 FQNEAQ (reference sequence). DNA of the CDR3: TGTGCCAGCAGCTTAGTCGGGACTGAACAAGAGACCCAGTACTTC. Translation gives CASSLVGTEQETQYF.

The V and J genes are TRBV5-6 and TRBJ2-1; D is uncertain. V was clipped by 0 bases and J by 2 bases, with 3 bases between them. This CDR3 spans 13 amino acids. In germline, CDR1 is SGHDT, CDR2 YYEEEE. Here the CDR3 reads CASSLVTYNEQFF. The CDR3 bases are TGTGCCAGCAGCTTGGTCACCTACAATGAGCAGTTCTTC.

In DNA form, the CDR3 reads TGTGCCAGCAGCGTCTGGGACAGGGCAGATACGCAGTATTTT. Amino acid sequence: CASSVWDRADTQYF. The chain has TRBV9 and TRBJ2-3; 9 nucleotides agree with TRBD1. Trimming at V came to 2 bases and at J to 4 bases, leaving 2 bases not matched to a gene. The CDR3 totals 14 residues. The germline gives CDR1 SGDLS, CDR2 YYNGEE.

This clone was recorded once. The J gene is TRBJ2-1, the V gene TRBV10-1; 9 bases line up with TRBD2. Germline assignment: CDR1 WNHNN and CDR2 SYGVQD (reference sequence). With V trimmed by 2 bases and J by 9 bases, 20 bases remained unmatched. This CDR3 has 19 residues. Written as DNA, the CDR3 is TGCGCCAGCAGTGAGAAGGGTCTCCGCGGGCTAGCGGGAAAAAGTGAGCAGTTCTTC. Protein sequence: CASSEKGLRGLAGKSEQFF.

The V gene is TRBV11-2, the J gene TRBJ1-1; D not certain. Germline V gene data show CDR1 as SGHAT and CDR2 as FQNNGV. Trimming removed 0 bases from V and 0 bases from J, with 11 bases in between. The CDR3 contains 16 residues. The CDR3 nucleotides are TGTGCCAGCAGCTTAGACGTGCCAGCGATGAACACTGAAGCTTTCTTT. It specifies CASSLDVPAMNTEAFF.

The rearrangement uses TRBV28 and TRBJ1-5, with D possibly matching TRBD1 (5 bases). Germline V gene sequence: CDR1 MDHEN, CDR2 SYDVKM. CDR3 length: 15 residues. V lost 2 bases, J lost 4 bases, and 12 bases lay in between. DNA of the CDR3: TGTGCCAGCAGTTTAGGGGGAATTGCGAATCAGCCCCAGCATTTT. It codes for CASSLGGIANQPQHF. The variable domain in full, completed from reference TRBV28 and TRBJ1-5, reads DVKVTQSSRYLVKRTGEKVFLECVQDMDHENMFWYRQDPGLGLRLIYFSYDVKMKEKGDIPEGYSVSREKKERFSLILESASTNQTSMYLCASSLGGIANQPQHFGDGTRLSIL.

The chain carries TRBV10-3 and TRBJ2-5; the match to TRBD2 covers 8 bases. Germline V lookup: CDR1 ENHRY, CDR2 SYGVKD. The CDR3 consists of 15 residues. V was clipped by 2 bases and J by 5 bases; unmatched bases: 7. Here the CDR3 reads CAISETLAGSETQYF. In nucleotides, the CDR3 is TGTGCCATCAGTGAGACATTAGCGGGATCGGAGACCCAGTACTTC.

This clone was seen a single time. The same CDR3 is also encoded by other DNA sequences in this sample. The rearrangement uses TRBV5-1 and TRBJ1-1; 7 nucleotides align to TRBD1. V lost 1 base to trimming and J lost 4 bases; unmatched junction nucleotides: 1. CDR3 length: 13 residues. The germline CDR1 and CDR2 sequences are SGHRS and YFSETQ. CDR3 sequence reads: CASSLQGGTEAFF. CDR3 coding DNA: TGCGCCAGCAGCTTGCAGGGGGGCACTGAAGCTTTCTTT.

J is TRBJ1-1 and V is TRBV10-2; TRBD1 is a possible D gene (5 bases). Trimming cost V 9 bases and J 4 bases, with 21 bases left between them. CDR3 length: 15 residues. Germline V gene lookup returns CDR1 WSHSY and CDR2 SAAADI. The CDR3: CASTRDAGSGTEAFF. CDR3 bases: TGCGCCAGTACCAGGGACGCTGGGTCGGGCACTGAAGCTTTCTTT.

The V gene is TRBV7-6, the J gene TRBJ2-5; D gene unclear. The V and J ends lost 1 base and 9 bases respectively, with 9 bases between them. This CDR3 spans 12 amino acids. Germline assignment: CDR1 SGHVS and CDR2 FNYEAQ. The CDR3, as DNA: TGTGCCAGCAGCTTAGTACCCCTGGCCCAGTACTTC. It encodes CASSLVPLAQYF.

This clone was found once. The same CDR3 is also encoded by other DNA sequences in this sample. V gene TRBV9 combines with J gene TRBJ1-1, with 9 bases fitting TRBD1. V lost 2 bases, J lost 5 bases, and 1 base stayed unmatched. The CDR3 covers 13 residues. Germline CDR1 and CDR2: SGDLS and YYNGEE. The CDR3 nucleotides read TGTGCCAGCAGCGTGACAGGGGGGACTGAAGCTTTCTTT. This codes for CASSVTGGTEAFF.

Notes on this clone: Other DNA sequences in the sample encode the same CDR3. The rearrangement uses TRBV9 and TRBJ2-7, with TRBD2 matching over 10 bases. Germline CDR1 is SGDLS and CDR2 is YYNGEE. V lost 0 bases, J lost 0 bases, and 3 bases stayed unmatched. The CDR3 runs 16 residues. CDR3 residues: CASSVGASGSSYEQYF. CDR3 nucleotide sequence: TGTGCCAGCAGCGTAGGGGCTAGCGGGAGCTCCTACGAGCAGTACTTC.

The V and J genes are TRBV29-1 and TRBJ2-2; maybe TRBD1 (5 bases). In germline, CDR1 is SQVTM, CDR2 ANQGSEA. V was pared by 2 bases and J by 4 bases, with 8 bases between. The CDR3 contains 13 residues. CDR3 nucleotides: TGCAGCGTTGAAAGACAGTCCACCGGGGAGCTGTTTTTT. Amino acids: CSVERQSTGELFF.

The CDR3 reads CASRPGTGYNEQFF. The CDR3 DNA is TGTGCCAGCAGACCCGGGACCGGATACAATGAGCAGTTCTTC. The V gene is TRBV5-4, the J gene TRBJ2-1; D could derive from TRBD1 or TRBD2 (5 bases each). The CDR3 is made up of 14 amino acids. Per the germline V gene, CDR1 is SGHNT and CDR2 is YYREEE (reference sequence). Trimming shortened V by 5 bases and J by 4 bases, and 13 bases separated the two germline ends.

This chain connects TRBV2 to TRBJ1-2; 9 nucleotides line up with TRBD1. Unmatched junction bases numbered 7, after V lost 4 bases and J lost 4 bases. Per the germline V gene, CDR1 is SNHLY and CDR2 is FYNNEI. This CDR3 comprises 15 residues. The DNA for the CDR3 is TGTGCCAGCAGTGCGGGACAGGGCCTGGCCTATGGCTACACCTTC. It is translated as CASSAGQGLAYGYTF.

The chain links TRBV5-6 to TRBJ2-7; 9 bases are a match to TRBD1. Germline V gives CDR1 SGHDT, CDR2 YYEEEE. V was pared by 4 bases and J by 2 bases, with 10 bases of the junction left unmatched. This CDR3 comprises 16 residues. CDR3 residues: CASSPAGTGKTYEQYF. CDR3 DNA sequence: TGTGCCAGCAGCCCGGCGGGGACAGGGAAAACCTACGAGCAGTACTTC.

This rearrangement joins TRBV30 to TRBJ2-3; D is uncertain. The germline gives CDR1 GTSNPN, CDR2 SVGIG (reference sequence). V lost 2 bases, J lost 3 bases, and 12 bases lay in between. CDR3 length equals 14 residues. The CDR3 DNA reads as TGTGCCTGGAGTTGGTTGGCGGAGACAGATACGCAGTATTTT. The encoded protein is CAWSWLAETDTQYF.

The V call is TRBV9, the J call TRBJ2-6, with 9 bases that match TRBD1. This CDR3 comprises 20 residues. Per germline, CDR1 SGDLS and CDR2 YYNGEE. The V and J ends lost 0 bases and 2 bases, in that order; junction bases with no gene match: 12. The CDR3 region has the DNA TGTGCCAGCAGCGTAGCTACCCCCATGGACAGGGGTGCTGGGGCCAACGTCCTGACTTTC. Protein sequence: CASSVATPMDRGAGANVLTF.

V is TRBV21-1 and J is TRBJ2-1; the listed D gene, TRBD1, was not tested against the DNA. TRBV21-1 is recorded as a pseudogene. The CDR3 spans 15 residues. The CDR3 here is CASSPPWQGMNEQFF. The CDR3 DNA is TGTGCCAGCAGCCCCCCTTGGCAGGGGATGAATGAGCAGTTCTTC.

The chain couples TRBV9 to TRBJ1-1; D perhaps matches TRBD1 (5 bases). This CDR3 spans 16 amino acids. The germline V and J ends were trimmed by 0 bases and 2 bases, with 14 bases remaining between them. Germline CDR1 and CDR2: SGDLS and YYNGEE. CDR3: CASSVGDAGGNTEAFF. The CDR3 region has the DNA TGTGCCAGCAGCGTAGGGGACGCTGGAGGAAACACTGAAGCTTTCTTT. Full variable domain (outside the CDR3, taken from reference TRBV9 and TRBJ1-1): DSGVTQTPKHLITATGQRVTLRCSPRSGDLSVYWYQQSLDQGLQFLIQYYNGEERAKGNILERFSAQQFPDLHSELNLSSLELGDSALYFCASSVGDAGGNTEAFFGQGTRLTVV.

This chain links TRBV19 with TRBJ1-3; no definite D call. The germline V gene encodes CDR1 LNHDA and CDR2 SQIVND (reference sequence). The CDR3 runs to 11 residues. V dropped 11 bases and J dropped 7 bases, with 12 bases sitting between them. The CDR3 here is CAPTSRNTIYF. The CDR3 coding sequence is TGTGCCCCGACTTCCCGGAACACCATATATTTT.

A note on this clone: This sample includes further DNA sequences coding for the same CDR3. The V and J genes are TRBV9 and TRBJ2-7, with a tentative D call TRBD2 (5 bases). V was trimmed by 3 bases and J by 3 bases, leaving 10 bases between them. The CDR3 sequence is 13 residues long. Germline assignment: CDR1 SGDLS and CDR2 YYNGEE. The CDR3 reads CASSAGVGYEQYF. The DNA for the CDR3 is TGTGCCAGCAGCGCCGGGGTCGGCTACGAGCAGTACTTC.